A selection of T cell receptor beta chains follows, all from one sample in a study of T-cell memory formation after mild COVID-19. One entry per CDR3 protein, called by TCRdb with MiXCR from the 5' RACE reads. The repertoire consists of 450,000 or so distinct CDR3 sequences, with around 25% occurring once and the leading ten covering 12%. Sequenced sample: PBMCs or a T cell subset sorted from them (not recorded which). Receptors originate from an adult woman who had mild COVID-19 (a few samples of this study predate the infection). Cell type and time point are not known. Both conserved end residues are part of each CDR3. D genes are given only for firm matches. A row's size may be missing; if present it is once, few, many or a size class.

j_call v_call d_call clone_size cdr3_nt cdr3_aa
TRBJ2-1 TRBV12-3/TRBV12-4 NA many TGTGCCAGCAGTTTAGATCTTGGGAGACTAGGAAATGAGCAGTTCTTC CASSLDLGRLGNEQFF
TRBJ2-3 TRBV7-8 TRBD2 NA TGTGCCAGCAATTCAGCTAGCGGGAGGCGAAATACGCAGTATTTT CASNSASGRRNTQYF
TRBJ1-1 TRBV20-1 NA NA TGCAGTGCTAGAGTCGTGATTGGAATGAACACTGAAGCTTTCTTT CSARVVIGMNTEAFF
TRBJ1-5 TRBV10-3 NA few TGTGCCATCGGGGGGGAAGACGGATATAGCAATCAGCCCCAGCATTTT CAIGGEDGYSNQPQHF
TRBJ2-7 TRBV14 TRBD2 NA TGTGCCAGCAGCCAAGTAGTAGCGGGATATGGGTACGAGCAGTACTTC CASSQVVAGYGYEQYF
TRBJ2-1 TRBV4-1 NA NA TGCGCCAGCAGCCAAGATCCTTTAACGGTCTCCTACAATGAGCAGTTCTTC CASSQDPLTVSYNEQFF
TRBJ1-6 TRBV27 NA NA TGTGCCAGCAGTTTATCAGGCAGTTACATACCCCTCCACTTT CASSLSGSYIPLHF
TRBJ1-1 TRBV6-2/TRBV6-3 NA few TGTGCCAGCAGTTATATTTCACAGGCGGTGGTGACTTTCTTT CASSYISQAVVTFF
TRBJ2-5 TRBV5-1 TRBD2 few TGCGCCAGCAGCTTGGACCCTAGCGGGGGTGGCGAGACCCAGTACTTC CASSLDPSGGGETQYF
TRBJ1-1 TRBV20-1 NA NA TGCAGTGCTAACCCTAGGACATCTTACACTGAAGCTTTCTTT CSANPRTSYTEAFF
TRBJ1-5 TRBV20-1 TRBD1 NA TGCAGTGCGGTCTCCGGGACAGGGGATCAGCCCCAGCATTTT CSAVSGTGDQPQHF
TRBJ1-5 TRBV10-3 TRBD1 few TGTGCCATCAGCCCAACCGGGACAGGAATCAATCAGCCCCAGCATTTT CAISPTGTGINQPQHF
TRBJ2-3 TRBV4-3 TRBD2 NA TGCGCCAGCAGCCTGACTAGCGGGATTAGCACAGATACGCAGTATTTT CASSLTSGISTDTQYF
TRBJ1-5 TRBV4-3 NA few TGCGCCAGCAGCCAAGATGGGTGGCAGGGATTTAATCAGCCCCAGCATTTT CASSQDGWQGFNQPQHF
TRBJ1-1 TRBV11-2 TRBD1 many TGTGCCAGCAGCTTAGGGGGGACAGGGCCTATGAACACTGAAGCTTTCTTT CASSLGGTGPMNTEAFF
TRBJ1-1 TRBV19 NA few TGTGCCAGTAGTATAGAGGCGAACACTGAAGCTTTCTTT CASSIEANTEAFF
TRBJ1-1 TRBV5-6 NA NA TGTGCCAGCAGTCCTAACATCATGAACACTGAAGCTTTCTTT CASSPNIMNTEAFF
TRBJ2-7 TRBV7-9 TRBD1 NA TGTGCCAGCAGCTTAGTGACAGGGGGCGCGTCCCCCGAGCAGTACTTC CASSLVTGGASPEQYF
TRBJ2-1 TRBV9 TRBD1 NA TGTGCCAGCAAACGGGGGGACAGGGCCTTGGATGAGCAGTTCTTC CASKRGDRALDEQFF
TRBJ1-1 TRBV6-2/TRBV6-3 NA NA TGTGCCAGCACTTCGGGCCGCGAATGGGCTGAAGCTTTCTTT CASTSGREWAEAFF
TRBJ2-7 TRBV29-1 TRBD1 NA TGCAGCGTTACCGGGACAGGGGAGAAGTTTTACGAGCAGTACTTC CSVTGTGEKFYEQYF
TRBJ1-4 TRBV6-5 TRBD1 NA TGTGCCAGCAGTTTCGGACAGGGCAGGGGAAAACTGTTTTTT CASSFGQGRGKLFF
TRBJ2-5 TRBV10-3 NA few TGTGCCATCAGTGTCGCCAGGAAAGAGACCCAGTACTTC CAISVARKETQYF
TRBJ2-7 TRBV19 NA few TGTGCCAGTAGTACTTGGTCGGCCCACTACGAGCAGTACTTC CASSTWSAHYEQYF
TRBJ2-7 TRBV6-5 NA NA TGTGCCAGCAGTCAAATCCTGAGGGAGTACGAGCAGTACTTC CASSQILREYEQYF
TRBJ2-1 TRBV5-1 NA many TGCGCCAGCAGCTTGGTGGCGGGACAGAACTATGAGCAGTTCTTC CASSLVAGQNYEQFF
TRBJ2-7 TRBV9 TRBD1 NA TGTGCCAGCAGCACTTGGACAGGGGGCGCCGGAAACGAGCAGTACTTC CASSTWTGGAGNEQYF
TRBJ2-5 TRBV7-9 NA few TGTGCCAGCAGCCCGTTCGTCCAGGGGTTCGAGACCCAGTACTTC CASSPFVQGFETQYF
TRBJ2-1 TRBV27 TRBD2 NA TGTGCCAGCAAGCTAGCGGGAGCCTTGGAGCAGTTCTTC CASKLAGALEQFF
TRBJ1-2 TRBV7-6 NA NA TGTGCCAGCAGCTTAGCGGGGGAGGATTTAGATGGCTACACCTTC CASSLAGEDLDGYTF
TRBJ1-1 TRBV7-2 NA NA TGTGCCAGCAGCTTAGCCCTAGGCGCTGAAGCTTTCTTT CASSLALGAEAFF
TRBJ1-1 TRBV20-1 TRBD1 NA TGCAGTGCTAGAGTTTGGACAGGGGTCCCACTGATCACTGAAGCTTTCTTT CSARVWTGVPLITEAFF
TRBJ2-2 TRBV24-1 NA NA TGTGCCACCTCGACAGGCGGGGAGCTGTTTTTT CATSTGGELFF
TRBJ2-7 TRBV14 TRBD1 NA TGTGCCAGCAGCCCCCAGGGGGCCGGCTACGAGCAGTACTTC CASSPQGAGYEQYF
TRBJ1-4 TRBV6-5 NA NA TGTGCCAGCAGTCCACTAGCGGGTGAAAAACTGTTTTTT CASSPLAGEKLFF
TRBJ2-7 TRBV30 NA NA TGTGCCTGGAGTGTTCTAACGGGCGCCTACGAGCAGTACTTC CAWSVLTGAYEQYF
TRBJ1-3 TRBV30 TRBD1 NA TGTGCCTGGAGGTTTTGGGGACAGGGGATTGGAAACACCATATATTTT CAWRFWGQGIGNTIYF
TRBJ2-1 TRBV7-2 TRBD2 few TGTGCCAGCAGTTCTAGCGGGAGTAGCTCCTACAATGAGCAGTTCTTC CASSSSGSSSYNEQFF
TRBJ2-5 TRBV7-9 NA NA TGTGCCAGCAGCGCGCCCCTCAGGGGCTACCAAGAGACCCAGTACTTC CASSAPLRGYQETQYF
TRBJ1-6 TRBV19 NA NA TGTGCCAGTAGTATAGCCAGGGGTGATTCACCCCTCCACTTT CASSIARGDSPLHF